Listed here are 5 T cell receptor beta chains from one sample, sequenced in a study of regulatory T cells in long-lasting Graves disease. Construction of the TCR beta libraries employed iRepertoire HTBI primers in conjunction with Arm-PCR of CDR3 regions. MiXCR, applied by TCRdb to the multiplex PCR reads, yields one record per CDR3 protein. The data contain approximately 560,000 distinct CDR3 sequences, 16% of them singletons. Time point noted: newly diagnosed GD, antithyroid drugs for less than 3 months. Preparation of the TCR library used RNA extracted from PBMCs. The same sample was also used in a study of T cells in Graves' hyperthyroidism and ophthalmopathy.

The sample here was peripheral blood mononuclear cells (PBMCs), taken at new diagnosis, from a patient treated with antithyroid drugs. The source of these receptors is a man aged 18 to 30 with Graves disease.

The chain couples TRBV5-6 to TRBJ2-6, with D hard to call. V was cut by 4 bases and J by 0 bases, with 17 bases left in between. The germline V gene has CDR1 SGHDT and CDR2 YYEEEE. The CDR3 covers 18 residues. The DNA for the CDR3 is TGTGCCAGCAGCGCGTTGGGCAGGACGAGCTCTGGGGCCAACGTCCTGACTTTC. As protein: CASSALGRTSSGANVLTF. The full variable domain, completed using reference TRBV5-6 and TRBJ2-6, is DAGVTQSPTHLIKTRGQQVTLRCSPKSGHDTVSWYQQALGQGPQFIFQYYEEEERQRGNFPDRFSGHQFPNYSSELNVNALLLGDSALYLCASSALGRTSSGANVLTFGAGSRLTVL.

Only a few counts were recorded for this clonotype. The chain joins TRBV27 to TRBJ2-5; possible D gene TRBD2, 5 bases. Germline CDR1 and CDR2: MNHEY and SMNVEV (reference sequence). Trimming shortened V by 0 bases and J by 5 bases, and 10 bases separated the two germline ends. This CDR3 contains 14 residues. The DNA for the CDR3 is TGTGCCAGCAGTTTATCGTCGGGGTATGAGACCCAGTACTTC. This codes for CASSLSSGYETQYF.

This clonotype was observed at least ten times. The gene calls are TRBV6-2 or TRBV6-3 and TRBJ2-1, with D tentatively TRBD2 (6 bases). The CDR3 length is 15 residues. Germline loops: CDR1 MNHEY, CDR2 SVGEGT. V was shortened by 6 bases and J by 4 bases, with 16 bases between the two germline ends. CDR3 DNA: TGTGCCAGCAGGTCTAGGGGACTTGGGTACAATGAGCAGTTCTTC. Amino acid sequence: CASRSRGLGYNEQFF.

The chain carries TRBV5-5 and TRBJ1-2, with D unresolved. V was pared by 4 bases and J by 6 bases, with 16 bases between. The CDR3 length is 14 residues. CDR1 SGHKS and CDR2 YYEKEE come from the germline V gene (reference sequence). The CDR3 nucleotides read TGTGCCAGCAGCAACGGACTCATGAGCGATGGCTACACCTTC. It translates to CASSNGLMSDGYTF.

The sample holds many counts of this clonotype. The chain couples TRBV28 to TRBJ2-7; possibly TRBD2 for D (6 bases). The V gene lost 5 bases and the J gene lost 6 bases, with 17 bases spanning the gap. CDR3 length: 14 amino acids. Per germline, CDR1 MDHEN and CDR2 SYDVKM. CDR3 bases: TGTGCCAGCAGTCCGCTCACTAGCACTCCCGAGCAGTACTTC. It encodes CASSPLTSTPEQYF. The whole variable domain, filled in from reference TRBV28 and TRBJ2-7, reads DVKVTQSSRYLVKRTGEKVFLECVQDMDHENMFWYRQDPGLGLRLIYFSYDVKMKEKGDIPEGYSVSREKKERFSLILESASTNQTSMYLCASSPLTSTPEQYFGPGTRLTVT.